This TCR beta chain was captured by sequencing in a study of blood T cell repertoires in COVID-19. Study context: COVID-19 samples collected from the United States, Italy and Spain covered acute and convalescent phases. PBMCs, B-cell-depleted T cells, or T cells provided the cDNA or gDNA that made up the material.

Measured with immunoSEQ multiplex PCR; TCRdb has only the in-frame clones, and not every one. The repertoire consists of 65,000 or so clones, with roughly 88% occurring once and the leading ten covering about 9.4%. V dropped 5 bases and J dropped 1 base, with 20 bases sitting between them. The germline CDR1 and CDR2 sequences are LGHDT and YNNKEL (reference sequence). The CDR3 has 18 amino acids. The origin of this receptor is a man aged 25 to 40 with COVID-19, enrolled during active disease. The sample comprised peripheral blood. The chain has TRBV3-1 (or the pseudogene TRBV3-2) and TRBJ1-4; a possible D gene is TRBD1 (5 bases). CDR3 nucleotides: TGTGCCAGCAGCTACAGGCAGGGTGTTTTGAGAACTAATGAAAAACTGTTTTTT. Translated, it gives CASSYRQGVLRTNEKLFF.